One sample yielded the 9 T cell receptor beta chains listed below, sequenced in a study of T cell repertoires in cytomegalovirus infection. TCRdb independently ran MiXCR on the reads; one entry per CDR3 protein. The sample lists 100,000 or so distinct CDR3 sequences; roughly 39% were seen once. These receptors lack a known antigen. The source was CD8+ T cells from cultured PBMCs, collected from culture after CMV antigen stimulation. The receptors derive from a human donor in good health (CMV status not recorded). Some clones in this sample may be carry-over from other donors' samples.

In its sample, this clonotype was seen many times. The V call is TRBV29-1, the J call TRBJ1-2; maybe TRBD1 (5 bases). CDR1 and CDR2 from the germline V gene are SQVTM and ANQGSEA. CDR3 length: 12 residues. V lost 5 bases and J lost 6, with 13 bases in between. The CDR3 reads CSVTQGADGYTF. The CDR3 coding sequence is TGCAGCGTTACCCAAGGGGCGGATGGCTACACCTTC.

This clonotype was seen a handful of times. The rearrangement joins TRBV7-8 to TRBJ2-3, with 7 bases matching TRBD2. Germline CDR1 reads SGHVS; CDR2 reads FQNEAQ. J lost 4 bases, V lost 4 bases, and 8 bases had no gene match. The CDR3 is 15 amino acids. CDR3 loop: CASSSARGDADTQYF. DNA for the CDR3: TGTGCCAGCAGCTCCGCCCGGGGGGACGCAGATACGCAGTATTTT.

The rearrangement joins TRBV7-6 to TRBJ2-1; D may be TRBD1 or TRBD2 (5 bases each). Germline assignment: CDR1 SGHVS and CDR2 FNYEAQ. Between the trimmed V and J ends, which lost 2 bases and 2 bases, there was a span of 10 bases. This CDR3 region has 15 residues. This CDR3 reads CASSLPGPTYNEQFF. CDR3 bases: TGTGCCAGCAGCTTACCGGGGCCAACCTACAATGAGCAGTTCTTC.

The V and J genes are TRBV28 and TRBJ2-1; TRBD1 matches 7 bases. The germline V gene encodes CDR1 MDHEN and CDR2 SYDVKM. The V gene end was trimmed by 9 bases and the J gene end by 0 bases; junction bases not matched to a gene: 8. The CDR3 covers 15 residues. CDR3 amino acids: CASTLGDSSYNEQFF. For the CDR3, the DNA is TGTGCCAGTACCCTAGGGGACAGCTCCTACAATGAGCAGTTCTTC.

This chain joins TRBV11-1 and TRBJ2-5; possible D gene TRBD2, 8 bases. The CDR3 loop spans 14 amino acids. Germline V gene lookup returns CDR1 SGHAT and CDR2 FQDESV (reference sequence). V lost 5 bases and J lost 1, with 11 bases in between. The CDR3 protein is CASSREGAQETQYF. The CDR3 bases are TGTGCCAGCAGCCGGGAGGGGGCCCAAGAGACCCAGTACTTC.

DNA for the CDR3: TGTGCCAGCAGTGACACCGGGACAGGGAGTCGAGGCGAGCAGTACTTC. It translates to CASSDTGTGSRGEQYF. The chain combines TRBV12-3 or TRBV12-4 with TRBJ2-7; the match to TRBD1 covers 9 bases. The CDR3 is made up of 16 amino acids. The junction had 14 bases not matched to a gene; V was cut back by 5 bases and J by 6 bases.

In this sample, this clonotype turned up many times. The CDR3 loop reads CASSLGGLTRRLAQYF. DNA for the CDR3: TGTGCCAGCAGCTTGGGAGGTCTGACCCGTAGGCTGGCGCAGTATTTT. The V gene is TRBV5-6, the J gene TRBJ2-3; D is unresolved. The germline V gene encodes CDR1 SGHDT and CDR2 YYEEEE. The CDR3 runs to 16 residues. V lost 0 bases and J 10 bases, leaving 21 bases between the germline ends.

The sample holds many counts of this clonotype. The CDR3 here is CASRGGQGASETQYF. As DNA, the CDR3 is TGTGCCAGCAGAGGAGGACAGGGGGCATCAGAGACCCAGTACTTC. The rearrangement uses TRBV28 and TRBJ2-5; TRBD1 aligns across 11 bases. Germline lookup yields CDR1 MDHEN and CDR2 SYDVKM. The CDR3 contains 15 residues. Trimming took 6 bases from V and 4 from J; bases not matched to a gene: 7.

The chain links TRBV27 to TRBJ1-6; D perhaps matches TRBD1 (6 bases). Germline-derived CDR1 and CDR2 are MNHEY and SMNVEV (reference sequence). Trimming took off 6 bases at V and 15 bases at J, with 21 bases between the two ends. The CDR3 has 14 amino acids. The chain's CDR3 is CASSPGGGGSGLHF. The CDR3, as DNA: TGTGCCAGCAGCCCTGGGGGGGGCGGCAGCGGCCTCCACTTT.